This T cell receptor (beta chain) is from a study of metastatic and nonmetastatic thyroid tumors (TCRdb year 2020). Background for the entire study: Repertoires from peripheral blood and from tumor or nodule tissue samples of malignant and benign thyroid patients were compared.

Before undergoing thyroid surgery, none of the patients had been given any kind of treatment. Using T-cell receptor beta sequencing, the researchers looked back retrospectively at clinical samples from patients, gathered between the early 2010s and the late 2010s. The investigation overall reported the following: In both blood and tumor samples, TCR beta diversity was reported to be significantly higher in malignant tumors than in benign nodules.

This clone was seen ten or more times. This clone's antigen is unknown. Per-base quality was not reported, and no clone a single base away is much larger than it. The CDR3 runs 13 amino acids, cysteine and phenylalanine included. Only the CDR3 portion is preserved as DNA: 39 bases, with reading frame beginning at the first base. The germline V gene (reference sequence) provides CDR1 DFQATT and CDR2 SNEGSKA. V and J are trimmed by 6 bases and 8 bases, and the gene matches miss 9 bases of the junction. Library method: PCR. The listed sequencing device is Illumina HiSeq 4000. High-throughput sequencing was used to profile the CDR3 region of the TCR beta-chain in every patient. The published analysis was carried out like this. Drawing on CDR3 differences between clinicopathological groups, the researchers built a classifier meant to tell apart patients with distant-metastatic papillary thyroid cancer. Repertoire diversity was assessed with the Shannon index, and tumor-blood repertoire similarity with the Morisita-Horn index. TCRdb ran its own pipeline on the public reads, namely fastp trimming at Q25 and MiXCR clone calling, and kept in-frame beta chains. The V and J calls were determined by TCRdb, not by the authors. The sample data list roughly 93,000 clones, and 9.5% to 15% of these were observed just once. The biggest ten clones account for 10% to 12% of the sample.

This sequence was found in a female donor with papillary thyroid cancer or a benign thyroid nodule (not recorded which). Some clones in this sample may be carry-over from other donors' samples. Recombination joined TRBV20-1 with TRBJ2-1, with 8 bases aligning to TRBD2. Sequencing was performed on blood. The DNA sequence is TGCAGTGCCCGTAGCGGGATAAGGGATGAGCAGTTCTTC. It translates to CSARSGIRDEQFF.